Here is one T cell receptor (beta chain) with its context. V lost 0 bases and J lost 1; bases outside the gene matches: 1. This CDR3 has 15 amino acids. Germline CDR1 MNHEY, CDR2 SVGAGI. The sample is drawn from a study of T cell responses to AZD1222 COVID-19 vaccine. The protocol was immunoSEQ multiplex PCR, while the TCRdb copy is restricted to in-frame clones and leaves out a portion. This table has over 130,000 clones, over 75% appearing once. Sequencing was performed on peripheral blood, taken on day 0 of AZD1222 vaccination. The sequence derives from an adult in good health. The J gene is TRBJ2-5, the V gene TRBV6-5, with TRBD2 identical over 8 bases. The CDR3 bases are TGTGCCAGCAGTTACTCGACTAGCGTCCAAGAGACCCAGTACTTC. It is translated as CASSYSTSVQETQYF.